What follows describes a single TCR beta chain. This record comes from a study of blood T cell repertoires in COVID-19. TCRdb's table, derived via immunoSEQ multiplex PCR, lists solely in-frame clones and lacks some. Here the sample spans fewer than 450,000 clones, about nine tenths being singletons. The germline V gene encodes CDR1 MDHEN and CDR2 SYDVKM. Deletions cut 8 bases from V and 8 bases from J, with 21 bases between. This CDR3 region has 14 residues. The chain couples TRBV28 to TRBJ1-2, with a possible D match to TRBD1 (5 bases). Specimen: peripheral blood. The origin of this receptor is a woman in her forties or fifties with COVID-19, enrolled during active disease. CDR3 DNA sequence: TGTGCCAGCCTGACAGCCTCTAGGGCGAGGGGCTACACCTTC. Protein sequence: CASLTASRARGYTF.